This T cell receptor beta chain was captured by sequencing in a study of T cell repertoires in cytomegalovirus infection. Study at large: Well-studied HLA-B-restricted CMV epitopes were used in the study alongside recently identified HLA-C-restricted ones. The study's findings and limits: Dominating the ex vivo response were TCR beta clonotypes that were CMV-specific and HLA-C-restricted.

V trimming: 1 base; J trimming: 8 bases; junction bases outside the gene matches: 10. CDR1 and CDR2 (germline): SGHDN, FVKESK. The CDR3 consists of 16 residues. TCRdb passed the reads through MiXCR, listing each CDR3 protein once. The data show 370,000 or so distinct CDR3 sequences, roughly 34% seen once. This clonotype was seen more than once but under ten times. What it binds is not known. This material consisted of cultured PBMCs, taken from culture after CMV antigen stimulation. The chain is built from TRBV14 and TRBJ2-1; 8 nucleotides agree with TRBD2. The sequence came from a human donor in good health (CMV status not recorded). Some clones in this sample may be carry-over from other donors' samples. The CDR3 region is CASSQGPAGERDEQFF. CDR3 coding DNA: TGTGCCAGCAGCCAAGGGCCAGCGGGAGAGAGGGATGAGCAGTTCTTC.